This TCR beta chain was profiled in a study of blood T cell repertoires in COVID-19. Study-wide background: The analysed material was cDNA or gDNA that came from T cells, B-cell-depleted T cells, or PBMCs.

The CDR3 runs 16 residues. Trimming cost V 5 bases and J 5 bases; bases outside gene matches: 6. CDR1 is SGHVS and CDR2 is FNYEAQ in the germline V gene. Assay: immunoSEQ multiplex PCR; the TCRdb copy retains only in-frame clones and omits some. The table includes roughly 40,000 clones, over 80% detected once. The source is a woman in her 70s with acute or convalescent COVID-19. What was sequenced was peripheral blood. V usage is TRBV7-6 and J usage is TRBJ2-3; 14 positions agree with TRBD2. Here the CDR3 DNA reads TGTGCCAGCAGCCTTGGGACTAGCGGGAGAGGAGATACGCAGTATTTT. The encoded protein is CASSLGTSGRGDTQYF.